Sequencing of this T cell receptor (beta chain) was carried out in a study of OX40 agonist ivuxolimab in advanced cancers. About the research overall: Earlier anti-PD-1, anti-PD-L1 or anti-CTLA-4 therapy was permitted; about 38% had received some. Partial responses occurred in three patients (one hepatocellular carcinoma, two cutaneous melanoma). The study, taken as a whole, reports: Also present in some nonresponders was a low level of normalized T-cell clonal expansion. Blood T cells, both CD4+ and CD8+, expanded clonally by week 6 at 0.1 to 3.0 mg/kg.

Concerning this clone itself: Its antigen is not known.

Assay used: immunoSEQ multiplex PCR; TCRdb lists only in-frame clones, some missing. The sample has about 82,000 clones, 85% to 90% seen once. The CDR3 consists of 13 residues. Germline V gives CDR1 SEHNR, CDR2 FQNEAQ (reference sequence). After removal of 6 bases from V and 5 bases from J, the junction contained 3 bases not matched to a gene. The clonotype comes from an adult with an advanced solid tumor such as melanoma, head and neck, liver or kidney cancer. Source: CD4+ or CD8+ T cells sorted from blood, taken in a trial of the OX40 agonist ivuxolimab. This sequence joins TRBV7-9 and TRBJ1-4, with 7 bases that match TRBD1. The CDR3 protein is CASRMTGNEKLFF. In DNA form, the CDR3 reads TGTGCCAGCAGAATGACAGGGAATGAAAAACTGTTTTTT.